These T cell receptor beta chains were read from a single sample in a study of blood T cells in healthy people across ages. TCRdb re-derived calls from the 5' RACE reads in MiXCR, one entry per CDR3 protein. The table has roughly 700,000 distinct CDR3 sequences, 25% seen once; the top ten hold 9.4%. These data were also filed under a second study, of T cells of mothers and their children.

Source material: blood. Receptors were obtained from a boy younger than 18 in good health. CDR3s include the opening cysteine and the closing phenylalanine or tryptophan. D genes are given only for firm matches. Clone size is shown for a subset of rows, as once, few, many or a class of expanded clone.

>12|TRBV29-1|NA|TRBJ2-5|NA
TGCAGCGTTGAGGGGGCAGAAGAGACCCAGTACTTC
CSVEGAEETQYF
>13|TRBV28|TRBD1|TRBJ2-4|NA
TGTGCCAGTAGACAGGGCCGGCGAAACATTCAGTACTTC
CASRQGRRNIQYF
>16|TRBV4-3|TRBD1|TRBJ1-4|once
TGCGCCAGCAGCCGAGATGCAGGGGGCGGTAATGAAAAACTGTTTTTT
CASSRDAGGGNEKLFF
>13|TRBV6-1|NA|TRBJ1-2|few
TGTGCCAGCAGGGATGGCCCTGTGGGTGGCTACACCTTC
CASRDGPVGGYTF
>14|TRBV7-9|NA|TRBJ1-1|NA
TGTGCCAGCAGCTTAGATGCCACGAACACTGAAGCTTTCTTT
CASSLDATNTEAFF
>16|TRBV7-9|TRBD1|TRBJ2-2|NA
TGTGCCAGCAGCTCCAATACAGGGGTGGGCACCGGGGAGCTGTTTTTT
CASSSNTGVGTGELFF
>14|TRBV6-1|TRBD1|TRBJ1-5|NA
TGTGCCAGCGGCCTGCCGGCAGGGGGTCAGCCCCAGCATTTT
CASGLPAGGQPQHF
>13|TRBV7-9|TRBD2|TRBJ2-5|NA
TGTGCCAGCGTGACTAGCGGGGGCGAGACCCAGTACTTC
CASVTSGGETQYF
>15|TRBV9|NA|TRBJ2-1|few
TGTGCCAGCAGCGTAGCAGGCACTCGCGGCAATGAGCAGTTCTTC
CASSVAGTRGNEQFF
>15|TRBV28|TRBD2|TRBJ2-7|NA
TGTGCCAGCAGTTTGGGCGGGAGTTTGTCCTACGAGCAGTACTTC
CASSLGGSLSYEQYF
>15|TRBV6-1|NA|TRBJ1-1|NA
TGTGCCAGCGAACCATCCCAGGGGAGAGTGACTGAAGCTTTCTTT
CASEPSQGRVTEAFF
>16|TRBV28|TRBD2|TRBJ2-3|few
TGTGCCAGCAGTTCCGGACTAGCGAGCCTAAGGGATACGCAGTATTTT
CASSSGLASLRDTQYF
>15|TRBV5-4|NA|TRBJ2-7|NA
TGTGCCAGCAGCCCTGGCACACCCGGGAGCTACGAGCAGTACTTC
CASSPGTPGSYEQYF
>14|TRBV5-1|NA|TRBJ2-7|NA
TGCGCCAGCAGCTTGAGACCGAGTTCCTACGAGCAGTACTTC
CASSLRPSSYEQYF
>16|TRBV7-6|TRBD1|TRBJ2-5|few
TGTGCCAGCAGCTTAGCTGGGAACAGGGGCCAAGAGACCCAGTACTTC
CASSLAGNRGQETQYF
>15|TRBV20-1|TRBD2|TRBJ2-1|NA
TGCAGTGCTCACTCAGCGGGAGGCCGCTACAATGAGCAGTTCTTC
CSAHSAGGRYNEQFF
>13|TRBV14|NA|TRBJ2-7|NA
TGTGCCAGCAGCCAAGGACAGCTGTACGAGCAGTACTTC
CASSQGQLYEQYF
>14|TRBV19|TRBD1|TRBJ2-7|few
TGTGCCAGTGGTATCCGGGACAGGGAGGGCGAGCAGTACTTC
CASGIRDREGEQYF